This TCR beta chain emerged from a study of T cell repertoires in cytomegalovirus infection. Study context: In public TCR beta signatures, there were indications of both CMV infection and matching HLA type.

Study outcomes and limitations: HLA-C-restricted CMV-specific TCR beta clonotypes prevailed in the ex vivo response. Cumulative frequency of public TCR beta families picked out carriers of CMV plus the relevant HLA.

Germline V gene sequence: CDR1 SGHRS, CDR2 YFSETQ. The CDR3 is made up of 16 amino acids. TCRdb re-called the reads through MiXCR, storing one row per CDR3 protein. This sample has over 300,000 distinct CDR3 sequences; 9.5% occur once, and the top ten carry over 3.5%. Points on this clonotype: The antigen is not known. The junction and the germline gene differ at one end; a read error may be behind it.

The sequence was obtained from a human donor in good health (CMV status not recorded). Some clones in this sample may be carry-over from other donors' samples. This rearrangement joins TRBV5-1 to TRBJ1-3, with 9 bases identical to TRBD1. The sample comprised PBMCs. CDR3 in DNA: TGTGCCAGCAGCCGACGGGGGACAGGGTGTGGAAACACCTTATATTTT. Its translation is CASSRRGTGCGNTLYF.